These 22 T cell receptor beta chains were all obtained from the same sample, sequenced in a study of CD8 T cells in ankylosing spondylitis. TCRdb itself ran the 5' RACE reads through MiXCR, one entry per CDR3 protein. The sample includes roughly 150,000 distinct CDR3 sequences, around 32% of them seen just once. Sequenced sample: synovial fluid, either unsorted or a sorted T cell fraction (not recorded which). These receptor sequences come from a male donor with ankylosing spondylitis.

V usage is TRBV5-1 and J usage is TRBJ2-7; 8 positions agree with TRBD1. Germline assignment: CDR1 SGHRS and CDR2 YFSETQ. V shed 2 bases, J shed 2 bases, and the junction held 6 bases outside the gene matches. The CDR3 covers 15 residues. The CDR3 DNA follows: TGCGCCAGCAGCTTTGGACAGGGTGCGGCCTACGAGCAGTACTTC. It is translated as CASSFGQGAAYEQYF. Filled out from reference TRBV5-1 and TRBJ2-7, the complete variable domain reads KAGVTQTPRYLIKTRGQQVTLSCSPISGHRSVSWYQQTPGQGLQFLFEYFSETQRNKGNFPGRFSGRQFSNSRSEMNVSTLELGDSALYLCASSFGQGAAYEQYFGPGTRLTVT.

CDR3: CATRGGHPTDTQYF. Written as DNA, the CDR3 is TGTGCCACCCGGGGAGGTCACCCCACAGATACGCAGTATTTT. This chain uses TRBV15 with TRBJ2-3; tentative D call: TRBD2 (6 bases). Germline CDR1 reads LNHNV; CDR2 reads YYDKDF (reference sequence). Deletions cut 8 bases from V and 2 bases from J, with 14 bases between. The CDR3 covers 14 residues.

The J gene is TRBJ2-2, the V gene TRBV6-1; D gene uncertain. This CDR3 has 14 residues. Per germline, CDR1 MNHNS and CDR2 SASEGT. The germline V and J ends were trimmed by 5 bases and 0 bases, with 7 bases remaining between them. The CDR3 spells CASSQTPNTGELFF. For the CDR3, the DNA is TGTGCCAGCAGTCAAACGCCGAACACCGGGGAGCTGTTTTTT.

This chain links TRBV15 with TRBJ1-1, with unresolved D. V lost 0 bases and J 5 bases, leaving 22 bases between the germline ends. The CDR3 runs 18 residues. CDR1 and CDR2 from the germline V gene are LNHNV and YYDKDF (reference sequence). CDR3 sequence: CATSRDRIGSFSTTEAFF. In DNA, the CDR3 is TGTGCCACCAGCAGAGACAGAATTGGATCCTTTTCCACGACTGAAGCTTTCTTT.

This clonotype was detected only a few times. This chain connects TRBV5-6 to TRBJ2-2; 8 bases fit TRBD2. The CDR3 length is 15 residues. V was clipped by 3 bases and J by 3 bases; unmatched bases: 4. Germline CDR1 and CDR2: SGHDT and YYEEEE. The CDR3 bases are TGTGCCAGCAGCTCGGGACTAGATTACACCGGGGAGCTGTTTTTT. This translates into CASSSGLDYTGELFF. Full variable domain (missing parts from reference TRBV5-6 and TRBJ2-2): DAGVTQSPTHLIKTRGQQVTLRCSPKSGHDTVSWYQQALGQGPQFIFQYYEEEERQRGNFPDRFSGHQFPNYSSELNVNALLLGDSALYLCASSSGLDYTGELFFGEGSRLTVL.

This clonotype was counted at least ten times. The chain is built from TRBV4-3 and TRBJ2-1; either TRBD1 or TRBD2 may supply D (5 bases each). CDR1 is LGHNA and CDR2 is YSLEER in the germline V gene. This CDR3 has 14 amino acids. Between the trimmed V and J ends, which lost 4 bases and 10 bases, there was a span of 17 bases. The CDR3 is CASSRSDGTAEQFF. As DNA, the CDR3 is TGCGCCAGCAGCCGAAGCGACGGGACGGCGGAGCAGTTCTTC.

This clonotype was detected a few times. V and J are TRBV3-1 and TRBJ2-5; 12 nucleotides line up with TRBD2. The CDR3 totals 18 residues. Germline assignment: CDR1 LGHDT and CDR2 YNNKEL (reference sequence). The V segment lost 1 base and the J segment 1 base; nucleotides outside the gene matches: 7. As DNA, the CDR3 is TGTGCCAGCAGCCAAGTGACTAGCGGGAGTACTCTCCAAGAGACCCAGTACTTC. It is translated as CASSQVTSGSTLQETQYF.

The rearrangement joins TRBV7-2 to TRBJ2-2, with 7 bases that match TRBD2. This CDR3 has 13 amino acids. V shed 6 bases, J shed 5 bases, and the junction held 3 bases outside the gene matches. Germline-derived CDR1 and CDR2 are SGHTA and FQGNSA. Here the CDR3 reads CASRSRGTGELFF. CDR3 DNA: TGTGCCAGCAGATCGCGGGGGACCGGGGAGCTGTTTTTT.

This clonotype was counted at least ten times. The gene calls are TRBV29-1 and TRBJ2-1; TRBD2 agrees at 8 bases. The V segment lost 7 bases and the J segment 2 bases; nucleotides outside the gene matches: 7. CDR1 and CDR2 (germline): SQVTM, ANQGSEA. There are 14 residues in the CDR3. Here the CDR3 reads CSGGERETYNEQFF. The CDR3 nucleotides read TGCAGCGGGGGGGAGCGGGAGACCTACAATGAGCAGTTCTTC.

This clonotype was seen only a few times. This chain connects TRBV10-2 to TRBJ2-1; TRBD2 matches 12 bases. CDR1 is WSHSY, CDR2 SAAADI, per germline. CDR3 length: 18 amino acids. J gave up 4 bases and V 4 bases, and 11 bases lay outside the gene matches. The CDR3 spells CASSGPPAGTSGYNEQFF. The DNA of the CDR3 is TGCGCCAGCAGTGGCCCCCCCGCCGGGACTAGCGGGTACAATGAGCAGTTCTTC.

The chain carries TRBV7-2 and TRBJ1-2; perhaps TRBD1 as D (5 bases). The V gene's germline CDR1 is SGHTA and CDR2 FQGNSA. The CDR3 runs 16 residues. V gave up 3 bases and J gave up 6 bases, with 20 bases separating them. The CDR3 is CASSFRATPGLNGYTF. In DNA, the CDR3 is TGTGCCAGCAGCTTTAGGGCCACACCAGGGTTAAATGGCTACACCTTC.

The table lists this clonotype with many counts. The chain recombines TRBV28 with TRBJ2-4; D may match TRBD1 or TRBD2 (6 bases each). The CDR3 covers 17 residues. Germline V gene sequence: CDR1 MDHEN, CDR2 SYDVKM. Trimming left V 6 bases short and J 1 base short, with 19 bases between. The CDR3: CASSKRGGMEAKNIQYF. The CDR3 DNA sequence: TGTGCCAGCAGCAAGAGAGGGGGGATGGAGGCCAAAAACATTCAGTACTTC.

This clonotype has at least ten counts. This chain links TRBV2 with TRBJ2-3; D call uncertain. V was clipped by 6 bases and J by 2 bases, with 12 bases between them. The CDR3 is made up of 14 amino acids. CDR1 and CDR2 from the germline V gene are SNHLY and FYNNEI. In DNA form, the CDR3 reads TGTGCCAGCAGGAGTAAGTTGGACACAGATACGCAGTATTTT. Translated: CASRSKLDTDTQYF.

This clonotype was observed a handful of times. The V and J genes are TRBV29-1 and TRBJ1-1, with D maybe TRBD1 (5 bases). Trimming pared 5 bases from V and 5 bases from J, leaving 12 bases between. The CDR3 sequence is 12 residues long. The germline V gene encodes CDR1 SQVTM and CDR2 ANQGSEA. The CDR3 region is CSVLRGKTEAFF. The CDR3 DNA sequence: TGCAGCGTTTTGAGGGGAAAGACTGAAGCTTTCTTT.

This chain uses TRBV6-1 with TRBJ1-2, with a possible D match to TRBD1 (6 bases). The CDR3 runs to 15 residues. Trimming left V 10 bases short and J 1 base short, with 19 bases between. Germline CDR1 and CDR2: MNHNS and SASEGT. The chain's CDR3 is CATRTVDRSNYGYTF. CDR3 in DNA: TGTGCCACTCGGACAGTCGATCGTAGTAACTATGGCTACACCTTC.

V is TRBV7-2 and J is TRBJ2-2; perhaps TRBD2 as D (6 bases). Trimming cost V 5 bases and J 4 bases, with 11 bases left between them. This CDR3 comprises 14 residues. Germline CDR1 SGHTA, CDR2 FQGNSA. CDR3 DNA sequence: TGTGCCAGCAGCCAAGCGGGTCTCACCGGGGAGCTGTTTTTT. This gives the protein CASSQAGLTGELFF.

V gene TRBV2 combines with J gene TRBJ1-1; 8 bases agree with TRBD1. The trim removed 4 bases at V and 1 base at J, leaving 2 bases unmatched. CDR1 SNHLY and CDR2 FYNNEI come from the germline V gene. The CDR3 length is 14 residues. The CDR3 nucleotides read TGTGCCAGCAGTGTCAGGGGGCGGAACACTGAAGCTTTCTTT. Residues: CASSVRGRNTEAFF.

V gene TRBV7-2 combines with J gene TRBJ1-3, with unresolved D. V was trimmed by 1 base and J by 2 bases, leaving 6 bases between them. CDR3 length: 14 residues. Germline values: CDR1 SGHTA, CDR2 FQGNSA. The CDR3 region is CASSLGGTGNTIYF. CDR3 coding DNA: TGTGCCAGCAGCTTAGGTGGGACTGGAAACACCATATATTTT. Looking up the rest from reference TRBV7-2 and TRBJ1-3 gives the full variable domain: GAGVSQSPSNKVTEKGKDVELRCDPISGHTALYWYRQSLGQGLEFLIYFQGNSAPDKSGLPSDRFSAERTGGSVSTLTIQRTQQEDSAVYLCASSLGGTGNTIYFGEGSWLTVV.

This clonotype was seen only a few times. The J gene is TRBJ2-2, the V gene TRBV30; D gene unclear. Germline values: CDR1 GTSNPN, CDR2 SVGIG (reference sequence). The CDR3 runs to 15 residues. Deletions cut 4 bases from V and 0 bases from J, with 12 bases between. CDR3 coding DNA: TGTGCCTGGAACCCCCGCAGTACGAACACCGGGGAGCTGTTTTTT. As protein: CAWNPRSTNTGELFF.

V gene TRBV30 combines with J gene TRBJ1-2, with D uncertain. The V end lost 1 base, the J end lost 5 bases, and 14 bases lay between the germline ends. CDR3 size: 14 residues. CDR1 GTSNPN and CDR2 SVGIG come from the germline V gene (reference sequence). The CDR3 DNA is TGTGCCTGGAGTGCAACCTCAGGACTTTATGGCTACACCTTC. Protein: CAWSATSGLYGYTF.

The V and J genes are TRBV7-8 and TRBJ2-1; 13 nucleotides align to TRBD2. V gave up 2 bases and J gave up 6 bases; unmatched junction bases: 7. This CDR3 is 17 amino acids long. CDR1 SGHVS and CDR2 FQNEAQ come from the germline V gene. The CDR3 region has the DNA TGTGCCAGCAGCTTACCACTAGCGGGGGGGCTCGGCAATGAGCAGTTCTTC. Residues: CASSLPLAGGLGNEQFF.

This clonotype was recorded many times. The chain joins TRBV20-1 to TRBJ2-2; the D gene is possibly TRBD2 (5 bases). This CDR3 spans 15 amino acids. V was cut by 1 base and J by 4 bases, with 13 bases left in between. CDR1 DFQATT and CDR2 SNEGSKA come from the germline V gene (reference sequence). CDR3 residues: CSARVDGIGTGELFF. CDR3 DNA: TGCAGTGCTAGAGTAGACGGGATCGGCACCGGGGAGCTGTTTTTT.